This T cell receptor beta chain was captured by sequencing in a study of blood T cell repertoires in COVID-19. Clones were read by immunoSEQ multiplex PCR, and TCRdb kept only the in-frame ones, dropping some. The sample includes tens of thousands of clones, about three quarters of them seen just once. The length of the CDR3 is 15 residues. The V and J ends lost 0 bases and 10 bases respectively, with 16 bases between them. Germline CDR1 and CDR2: GTSNPN and SVGIG (reference sequence). The clonotype comes from an elderly woman with active or convalescent COVID-19. This chain joins TRBV30 and TRBJ1-6, with D maybe TRBD1 (6 bases). The sample comprised peripheral blood. The CDR3 loop is CAWSVGGGVRSPLHF. CDR3 DNA sequence: TGTGCCTGGAGTGTAGGGGGAGGGGTGCGGTCACCCCTCCACTTT.